This T cell receptor beta chain was captured by sequencing in a study of T cell changes during pregnancy in multiple sclerosis. The method was immunoSEQ multiplex PCR; TCRdb's version includes in-frame clones alone and lacks a portion of them. The table has nearly 80,000 clones, about 92% seen once. Germline CDR1 ENHRY, CDR2 SYGVKD. Trimming cost V 4 bases and J 8 bases, with 11 bases left between them. This CDR3 spans 13 amino acids. The receptor was derived from a female donor with multiple sclerosis, enrolled in a pregnancy study. The rearrangement joins TRBV10-3 to TRBJ1-4; unclear D gene. This specimen was CD4+ T cells from peripheral blood mononuclear cells, taken before pregnancy. Here the CDR3 reads CAISGITGEKLFF. Here the CDR3 DNA reads TGTGCCATCAGTGGGATAACGGGGGAAAAACTGTTTTTT.